This T cell receptor (beta chain) was identified during a study of PD-1 blockade in classical Hodgkin lymphoma. The study's findings and limits: Why repertoires differed is undefined; disease activity or prior therapy possibly contributed. Researchers reported that CD4+ TCR diversity, though not CD8+, rose significantly by C4D1. Newly diagnosed patients reportedly trailed healthy donors in baseline TCR diversity.

The V gene's germline CDR1 is MNHEY and CDR2 SMNVEV (reference sequence). V was trimmed by 6 bases and J by 5 bases, leaving 17 bases between them. This CDR3 is 14 amino acids long. In every patient, relapse followed autologous stem cell transplantation, while exposure to brentuximab vedotin differed. Measured with immunoSEQ multiplex PCR; TCRdb has only the in-frame clones, and not every one. The sample has over 50,000 clones, 73% seen once. Turning to this clone: No antigen is known for it.

The receptor was isolated from a human donor with classical Hodgkin lymphoma. The J gene is TRBJ2-7, the V gene TRBV27; no definite D call. The material sequenced was peripheral blood mononuclear cells (PBMCs), taken before the second cycle of nivolumab. The CDR3 protein is CASRRSGPKDEQYF. Here the CDR3 DNA reads TGTGCCAGCAGAAGGTCGGGCCCCAAGGACGAGCAGTACTTC.